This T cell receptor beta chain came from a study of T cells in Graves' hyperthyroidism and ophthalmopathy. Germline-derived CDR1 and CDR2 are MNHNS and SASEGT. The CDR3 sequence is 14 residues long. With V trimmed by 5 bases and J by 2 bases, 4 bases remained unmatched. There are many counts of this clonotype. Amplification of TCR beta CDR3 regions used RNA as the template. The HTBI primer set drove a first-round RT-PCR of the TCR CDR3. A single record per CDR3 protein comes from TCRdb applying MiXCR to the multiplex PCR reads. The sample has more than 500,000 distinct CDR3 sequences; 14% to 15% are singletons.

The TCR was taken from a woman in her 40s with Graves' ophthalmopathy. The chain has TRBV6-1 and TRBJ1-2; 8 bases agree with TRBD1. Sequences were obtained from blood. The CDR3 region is CASSRDRSNYGYTF. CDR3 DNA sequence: TGTGCCAGCAGTAGGGACAGGTCGAACTATGGCTACACCTTC.